This T cell receptor beta chain was sequenced in a study of OX40 agonist ivuxolimab in advanced cancers. On the study more broadly: One hepatocellular carcinoma and a couple of cutaneous melanoma patients partially responded.

This CDR3 is built from 15 residues. V shed 1 base and J shed 0 bases, with 7 bases lying between them. CDR1 and CDR2 (germline): MDHEN, SYDVKM. Broader study findings: Among the lowest peripheral clonal expansion occurred in 0.1-3.0 mg/kg partial responders. Some nonresponders likewise displayed low normalized T-cell clonal expansion. There were, on average, more expanded clones in CD8+ T cells than in CD4+.

As concerns this clone: Its specificity is not known.

TCRdb's table, derived via immunoSEQ multiplex PCR, lists solely in-frame clones and lacks some. Of about 46,000 clones listed, 91% are singletons. J is TRBJ1-3 and V is TRBV28, with D hard to call. This clonotype originated in an adult with an advanced solid tumor such as melanoma, head and neck, liver or kidney cancer. The sample here was CD4+ or CD8+ T cells sorted from blood, taken in a trial of the OX40 agonist ivuxolimab. CDR3 protein: CASSLLTSSGNTIYF. The CDR3 DNA reads TGTGCCAGCAGTTTATTGACCAGCTCTGGAAACACCATATATTTT.